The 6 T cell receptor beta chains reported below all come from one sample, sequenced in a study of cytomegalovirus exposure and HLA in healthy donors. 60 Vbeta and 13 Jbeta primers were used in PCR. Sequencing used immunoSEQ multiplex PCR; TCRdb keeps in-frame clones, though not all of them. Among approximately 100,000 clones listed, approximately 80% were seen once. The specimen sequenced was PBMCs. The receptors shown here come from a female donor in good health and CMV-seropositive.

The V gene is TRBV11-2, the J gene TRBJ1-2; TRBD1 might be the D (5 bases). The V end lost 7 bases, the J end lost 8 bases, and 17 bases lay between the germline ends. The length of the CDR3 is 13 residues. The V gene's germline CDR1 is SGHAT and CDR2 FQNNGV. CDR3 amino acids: CASNPRGLWGYTF. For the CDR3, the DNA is TGTGCCAGCAACCCCCGGGGACTATGGGGCTACACCTTC.

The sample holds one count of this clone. DNA of the CDR3: TGTGCCAGCAGCGGGGGGGACAGGGGCCTATATGGCTACACCTTC. This sequence encodes CASSGGDRGLYGYTF. V and J are TRBV5-4 and TRBJ1-2; 10 positions match TRBD1. The CDR3 is made up of 15 amino acids. The germline CDR1 and CDR2 sequences are SGHNT and YYREEE (reference sequence). After removal of 4 bases from V and 5 bases from J, the junction contained 8 bases not matched to a gene.

The CDR3 protein is CASSLGLAGGDTQYF. CDR3 DNA: TGTGCCAGCAGCTTGGGACTAGCGGGCGGTGATACGCAGTATTTT. The chain couples TRBV5-6 to TRBJ2-3, with 10 positions matching TRBD2. The CDR3 runs to 15 residues. V was pared by 0 bases and J by 6 bases, with 4 bases of the junction left unmatched. CDR1 is SGHDT, CDR2 YYEEEE, per germline.

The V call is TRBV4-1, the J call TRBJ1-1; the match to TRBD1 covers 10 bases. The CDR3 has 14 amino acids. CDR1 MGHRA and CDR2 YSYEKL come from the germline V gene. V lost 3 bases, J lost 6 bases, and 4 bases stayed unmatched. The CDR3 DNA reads TGCGCCAGCAGCCAGGGGACAGGGGACCCTGAAGCTTTCTTT. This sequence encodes CASSQGTGDPEAFF.

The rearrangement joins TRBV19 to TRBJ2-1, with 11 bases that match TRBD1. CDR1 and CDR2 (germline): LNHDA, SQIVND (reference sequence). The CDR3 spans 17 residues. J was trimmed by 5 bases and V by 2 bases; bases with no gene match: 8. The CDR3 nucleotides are TGTGCCAGTAGTATAAGGGAGGGGACAGGGGGTAACAATGAGCAGTTCTTC. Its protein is CASSIREGTGGNNEQFF. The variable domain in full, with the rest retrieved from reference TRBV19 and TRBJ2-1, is DGGITQSPKYLFRKEGQNVTLSCEQNLNHDAMYWYRQDPGQGLRLIYYSQIVNDFQKGDIAEGYSVSREKKESFPLTVTSAQKNPTAFYLCASSIREGTGGNNEQFFGPGTRLTVL.

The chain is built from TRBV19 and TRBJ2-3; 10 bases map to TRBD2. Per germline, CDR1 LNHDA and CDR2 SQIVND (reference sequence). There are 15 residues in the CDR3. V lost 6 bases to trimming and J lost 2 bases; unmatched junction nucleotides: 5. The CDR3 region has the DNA TGTGCCAGTAGCACCGGACTAGCGGCCACAGATACGCAGTATTTT. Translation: CASSTGLAATDTQYF.